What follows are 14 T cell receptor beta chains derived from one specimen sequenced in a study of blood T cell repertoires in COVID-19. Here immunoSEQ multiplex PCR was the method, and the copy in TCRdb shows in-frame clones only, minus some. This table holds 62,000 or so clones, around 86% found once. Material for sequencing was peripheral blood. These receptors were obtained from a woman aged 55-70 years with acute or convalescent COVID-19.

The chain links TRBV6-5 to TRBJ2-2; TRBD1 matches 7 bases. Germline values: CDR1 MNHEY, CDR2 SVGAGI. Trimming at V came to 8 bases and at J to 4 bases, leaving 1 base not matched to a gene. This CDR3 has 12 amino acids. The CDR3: CASRTGTGELFF. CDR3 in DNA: TGTGCCAGCCGGACAGGCACCGGGGAGCTGTTTTTT.

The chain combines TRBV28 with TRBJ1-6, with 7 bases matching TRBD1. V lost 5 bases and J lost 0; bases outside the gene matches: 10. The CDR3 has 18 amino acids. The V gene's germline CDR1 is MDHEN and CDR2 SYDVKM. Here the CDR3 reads CASSLGQQGISYNSPLHF. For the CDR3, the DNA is TGTGCCAGCAGTCTGGGACAACAGGGGATCTCCTATAATTCACCCCTCCACTTT.

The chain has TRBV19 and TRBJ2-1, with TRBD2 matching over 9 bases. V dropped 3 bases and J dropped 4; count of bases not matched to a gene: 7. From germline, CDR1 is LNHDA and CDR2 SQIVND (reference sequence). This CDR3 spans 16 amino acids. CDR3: CASSIAGGTIYNEQFF. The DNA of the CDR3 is TGTGCCAGTAGTATTGCGGGGGGGACAATATACAATGAGCAGTTCTTC.

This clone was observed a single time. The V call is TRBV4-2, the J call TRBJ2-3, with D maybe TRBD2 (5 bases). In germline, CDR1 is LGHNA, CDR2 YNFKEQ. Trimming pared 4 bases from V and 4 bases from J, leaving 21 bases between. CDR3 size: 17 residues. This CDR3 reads CASSPSGDPATPDTQYF. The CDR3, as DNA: TGTGCCAGCAGCCCTTCCGGGGATCCAGCGACCCCAGATACGCAGTATTTT.

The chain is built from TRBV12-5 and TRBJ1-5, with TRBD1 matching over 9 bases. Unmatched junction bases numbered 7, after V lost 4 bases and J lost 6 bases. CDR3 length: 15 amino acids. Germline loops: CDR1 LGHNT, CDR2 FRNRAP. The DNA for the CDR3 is TGTGCTAGTGGTTCGGGACAGGGTCGGGGTCAGCCCCAGCATTTT. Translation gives CASGSGQGRGQPQHF. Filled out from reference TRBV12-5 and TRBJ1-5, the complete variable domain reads DARVTQTPRHKVTEMGQEVTMRCQPILGHNTVFWYRQTMMQGLELLAYFRNRAPLDDSGMPKDRFSAEMPDATLATLKIQPSEPRDSAVYFCASGSGQGRGQPQHFGDGTRLSIL.

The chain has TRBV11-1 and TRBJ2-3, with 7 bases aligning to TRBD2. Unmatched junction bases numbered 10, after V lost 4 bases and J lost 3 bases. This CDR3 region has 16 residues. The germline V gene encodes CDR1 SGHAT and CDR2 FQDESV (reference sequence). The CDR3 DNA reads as TGTGCCAGCAGCTCCGGGCGGCTAGCGGTAACAGATACGCAGTATTTT. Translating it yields CASSSGRLAVTDTQYF.

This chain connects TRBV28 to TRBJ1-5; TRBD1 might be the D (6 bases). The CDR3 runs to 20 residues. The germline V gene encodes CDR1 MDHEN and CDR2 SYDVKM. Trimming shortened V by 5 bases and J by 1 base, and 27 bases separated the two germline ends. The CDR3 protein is CASSPHRAWLLFSSNQPQHF. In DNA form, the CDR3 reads TGTGCCAGCAGTCCTCACAGGGCTTGGCTCCTTTTTTCGAGCAATCAGCCCCAGCATTTT.

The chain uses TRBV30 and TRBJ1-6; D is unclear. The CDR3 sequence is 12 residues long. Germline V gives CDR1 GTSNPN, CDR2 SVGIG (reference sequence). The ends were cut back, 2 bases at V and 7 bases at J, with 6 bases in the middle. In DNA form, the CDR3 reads TGTGCCTGGAGTCTGGCAAATTCACCCCTCCACTTT. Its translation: CAWSLANSPLHF.

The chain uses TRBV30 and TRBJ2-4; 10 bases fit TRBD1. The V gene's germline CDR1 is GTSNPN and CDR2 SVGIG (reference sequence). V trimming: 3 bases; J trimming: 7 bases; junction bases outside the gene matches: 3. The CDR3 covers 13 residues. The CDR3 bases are TGTGCCTGGAGGGGGACAGGGGTGAACATTCAGTACTTC. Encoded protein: CAWRGTGVNIQYF.

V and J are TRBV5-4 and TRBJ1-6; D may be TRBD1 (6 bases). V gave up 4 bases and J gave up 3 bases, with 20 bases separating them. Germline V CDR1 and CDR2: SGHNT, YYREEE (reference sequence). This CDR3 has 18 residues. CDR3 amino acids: CASSGGGTPLGYNSPLHF. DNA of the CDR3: TGTGCCAGCAGCGGAGGTGGGACACCCCTCGGCTATAATTCACCCCTCCACTTT.

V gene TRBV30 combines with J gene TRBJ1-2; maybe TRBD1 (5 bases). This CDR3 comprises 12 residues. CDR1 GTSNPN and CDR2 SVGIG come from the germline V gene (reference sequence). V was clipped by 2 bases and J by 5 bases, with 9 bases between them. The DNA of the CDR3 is TGTGCCTGGAGTCCGGGGGGGTATGGCTACACCTTC. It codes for CAWSPGGYGYTF.

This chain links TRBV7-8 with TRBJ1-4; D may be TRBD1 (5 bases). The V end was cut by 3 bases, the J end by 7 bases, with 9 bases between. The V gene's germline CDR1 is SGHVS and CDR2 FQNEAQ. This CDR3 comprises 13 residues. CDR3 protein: CASSLGPGEKLFF. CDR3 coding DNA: TGTGCCAGCAGCTTGGGGCCGGGTGAAAAACTGTTTTTT.

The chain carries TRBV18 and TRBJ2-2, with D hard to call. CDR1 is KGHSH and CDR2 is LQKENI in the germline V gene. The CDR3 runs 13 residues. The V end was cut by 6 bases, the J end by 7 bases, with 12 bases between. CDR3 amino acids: CASSGSLDGELFF. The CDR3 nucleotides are TGTGCCAGCTCCGGGTCGTTGGACGGGGAGCTGTTTTTT.

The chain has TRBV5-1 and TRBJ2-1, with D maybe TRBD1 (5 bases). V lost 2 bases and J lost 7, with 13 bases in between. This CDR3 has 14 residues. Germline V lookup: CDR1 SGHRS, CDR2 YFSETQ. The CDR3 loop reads CASSLGSPGNEQFF. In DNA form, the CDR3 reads TGCGCCAGCAGCTTAGGGTCCCCAGGGAATGAGCAGTTCTTC.